These 5 T cell receptor beta chains were sequenced from one sample in a study of graft-versus-host responses after intestinal transplantation. These receptors are not linked to any known antigen. Only in-frame clones appear in the TCRdb table, and some are missing; sequencing was by immunoSEQ multiplex PCR. The repertoire holds around 100,000 clones, with more than 75% as singletons. The material sequenced was unstimulated CD4+ T cells sorted from spleen or lymph node cells, taken before transplant. The receptor set was obtained from a human donor who was the organ donor for an intestinal transplant.

The V gene is TRBV2, the J gene TRBJ1-3; D possibly corresponds to TRBD1 (5 bases). Trimming pared 2 bases from V and 0 bases from J, leaving 14 bases between. Germline V gene lookup returns CDR1 SNHLY and CDR2 FYNNEI. This CDR3 comprises 17 residues. The CDR3, as DNA: TGTGCCAGCAGTGAATATTCTCCTGGGGGCTCTGGAAACACCATATATTTT. It yields the protein CASSEYSPGGSGNTIYF.

Comment on this clone: It is unclear where the CDR3 begins or ends on the DNA, so no DNA is shown, and the CDR3 is as TCRdb lists it. V is TRBV28 and J is TRBJ1-2. From germline, CDR1 is MDHEN and CDR2 SYDVKM. From its first to its last residue, the CDR3 has 13 amino acids. The CDR3 here is CASILGFSYGYTF.

V is TRBV6-1 and J is TRBJ2-2; D is tentatively TRBD1 or TRBD2 (5 bases each). The V gene lost 4 bases and the J gene lost 6 bases, with 9 bases spanning the gap. Germline CDR1 reads MNHNS; CDR2 reads SASEGT. The length of the CDR3 is 13 residues. This CDR3 reads CASSGLGAGELFF. The CDR3 region has the DNA TGTGCCAGCAGTGGTTTGGGGGCCGGGGAGCTGTTTTTT.

The V gene is TRBV6-5, the J gene TRBJ1-5, with D perhaps matching TRBD1 (6 bases). Trimming shortened V by 7 bases and J by 15 bases, and 22 bases separated the two germline ends. This CDR3 spans 13 amino acids. From germline, CDR1 is MNHEY and CDR2 SVGAGI. The CDR3 reads CASTPTPRTTGHF. CDR3 in DNA: TGTGCCAGCACCCCTACGCCTCGGACGACAGGGCATTTT.

The rearrangement joins TRBV5-4 to TRBJ2-1; a possible D gene is TRBD2 (5 bases). V was trimmed by 0 bases and J by 5 bases, leaving 15 bases between them. This CDR3 comprises 16 residues. CDR1 SGHNT and CDR2 YYREEE come from the germline V gene (reference sequence). The CDR3 here is CASSLDRLARNNEQFF. For the CDR3, the DNA is TGTGCCAGCAGCTTGGATCGCCTAGCTCGTAACAATGAGCAGTTCTTC.